The next 11 T cell receptor beta chains were all read from a single sample in a study of T cell responses to AZD1222 COVID-19 vaccine. Assay used: immunoSEQ multiplex PCR; TCRdb lists only in-frame clones, some missing. The sample holds 130,000 to 150,000 clones, roughly nine tenths seen once. The sample in question was peripheral blood, obtained 28 days after the second AZD1222 dose. The receptor set was obtained from an adult who received the AZD1222 COVID-19 vaccine.

The chain joins TRBV12-3 or TRBV12-4 to TRBJ2-3, with D possibly TRBD2 on 6 matching bases. Trimming left V 7 bases short and J 7 bases short, with 15 bases between. This CDR3 is built from 13 residues. The CDR3 reads CASNLWGEYTQYF. The CDR3 nucleotides are TGTGCCAGCAACCTTTGGGGGGAATATACGCAGTATTTT.

The chain employs TRBV4-1 and TRBJ2-1, with 10 positions matching TRBD2. The CDR3 is 16 residues long. CDR1 and CDR2 from the germline V gene are MGHRA and YSYEKL. V was clipped by 3 bases and J by 6 bases; unmatched bases: 8. CDR3 bases: TGCGCCAGCAGCCACCGAGCGGGAGGGGGGGGCAATGAGCAGTTCTTC. It translates to CASSHRAGGGGNEQFF.

V usage is TRBV4-3 and J usage is TRBJ2-2; D assignment may be TRBD1 or TRBD2 (5 bases each). Germline V gene lookup returns CDR1 LGHNA and CDR2 YSLEER. The CDR3 totals 17 residues. Trimming stripped 0 bases from V and 1 base from J, with 12 bases between. The CDR3 nucleotides read TGCGCCAGCAGCCAAGAGGTGGGGGAAATGAACACCGGGGAGCTGTTTTTT. It is translated as CASSQEVGEMNTGELFF.

The genes are TRBV19 and TRBJ1-1; D is uncertain. CDR3 size: 15 residues. V shed 4 bases and J shed 1 base, with 13 bases lying between them. Germline CDR1 reads LNHDA; CDR2 reads SQIVND (reference sequence). The CDR3 loop is CASSTPPTANTEAFF. For the CDR3, the DNA is TGTGCCAGTAGTACTCCCCCGACTGCGAACACTGAAGCTTTCTTT.

This chain's CDR3 is CASSSDRDGYNEQFF. The DNA of the CDR3 is TGTGCCAGCAGCTCTGACAGGGATGGATACAATGAGCAGTTCTTC. V gene TRBV7-9 combines with J gene TRBJ2-1, with 7 bases that match TRBD1. Germline V CDR1 and CDR2: SEHNR, FQNEAQ (reference sequence). The CDR3 covers 15 residues. V lost 4 bases and J lost 4; bases outside the gene matches: 7.

This sequence joins TRBV2 and TRBJ2-7, with TRBD1 identical over 9 bases. Germline values: CDR1 SNHLY, CDR2 FYNNEI. The CDR3 is 14 residues long. Unmatched junction bases numbered 13, after V lost 9 bases and J lost 7 bases. The DNA of the CDR3 is TGTGCCAGGAAGGACGGGACAGGGCCTTATGAGCAGTACTTC. Residues: CARKDGTGPYEQYF.

A word on this clone: This specimen includes other DNA sequences encoding the same CDR3. The chain joins TRBV18 to TRBJ2-3; no clear D gene. Germline values: CDR1 KGHSH, CDR2 LQKENI. The CDR3 runs to 12 residues. V was trimmed by 3 bases and J by 1 base, leaving 2 bases between them. Here the CDR3 reads CASSPGTDTQYF. The CDR3 DNA reads as TGTGCCAGCTCACCCGGCACAGATACGCAGTATTTT. The variable domain in full, with the rest retrieved from reference TRBV18 and TRBJ2-3, is NAGVMQNPRHLVRRRGQEARLRCSPMKGHSHVYWYRQLPEEGLKFMVYLQKENIIDESGMPKERFSAEFPKEGPSILRIQQVVRGDSAAYFCASSPGTDTQYFGPGTRLTVL.

The chain is built from TRBV18 and TRBJ1-6; perhaps TRBD1 as D (6 bases). Germline V gives CDR1 KGHSH, CDR2 LQKENI. Between the trimmed V and J ends, which lost 1 base and 10 bases, there was a span of 14 bases. The CDR3 contains 15 residues. CDR3 coding DNA: TGTGCCAGCTCACCACGCGAGGGGGGAGAATCACCCCTCCACTTT. Translating gives CASSPREGGESPLHF.

The chain combines TRBV9 with TRBJ1-3; no clear D gene. V was pared by 3 bases and J by 4 bases, with 14 bases between. From germline, CDR1 is SGDLS and CDR2 YYNGEE. The CDR3 totals 15 residues. CDR3 DNA: TGTGCCAGCAGCGGAGCCGGGAGGGCCGGAAACACCATATATTTT. This encodes CASSGAGRAGNTIYF. The entire variable domain, with the rest obtained from reference TRBV9 and TRBJ1-3, is as follows: DSGVTQTPKHLITATGQRVTLRCSPRSGDLSVYWYQQSLDQGLQFLIQYYNGEERAKGNILERFSAQQFPDLHSELNLSSLELGDSALYFCASSGAGRAGNTIYFGEGSWLTVV.

This sequence joins TRBV2 and TRBJ1-4; 7 positions match TRBD1. The CDR3 is made up of 15 amino acids. Per germline, CDR1 SNHLY and CDR2 FYNNEI. Trimming cost V 4 bases and J 7 bases; bases outside gene matches: 9. The CDR3 sequence: CASSGVTGIGEKLFF. The CDR3 nucleotides read TGTGCCAGCAGTGGTGTGACAGGGATCGGTGAAAAACTGTTTTTT.

Regarding this clone: The junction shows a germline mismatch at one end, possibly a read error. The rearrangement uses TRBV7-7 and TRBJ2-2; 9 nucleotides agree with TRBD2. Per the germline V gene, CDR1 is SSHAT and CDR2 is FNYEAQ (reference sequence). This CDR3 region has 16 residues. Written as DNA, the CDR3 is TGTGCTAGCAGCTTAGTTAGCGGGAGTTCGGGCGGGGAGCTGTTTTTT. This codes for CASSLVSGSSGGELFF.